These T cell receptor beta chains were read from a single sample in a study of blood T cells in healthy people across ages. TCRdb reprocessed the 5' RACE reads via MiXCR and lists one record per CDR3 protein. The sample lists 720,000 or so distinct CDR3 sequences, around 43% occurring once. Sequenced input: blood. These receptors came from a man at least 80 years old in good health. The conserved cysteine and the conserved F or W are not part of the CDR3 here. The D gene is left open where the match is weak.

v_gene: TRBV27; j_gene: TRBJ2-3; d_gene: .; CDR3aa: ASSLEGVADTQY
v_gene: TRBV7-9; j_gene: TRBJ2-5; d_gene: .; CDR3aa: ASSPRGTQETQY
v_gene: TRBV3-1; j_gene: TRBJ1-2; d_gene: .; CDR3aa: ASSRQGGDYGYT
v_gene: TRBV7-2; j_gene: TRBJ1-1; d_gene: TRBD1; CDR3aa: ASSARGTVNTEAF
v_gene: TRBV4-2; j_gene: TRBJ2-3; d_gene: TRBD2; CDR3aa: VSSRGVAGEYSTDTQY
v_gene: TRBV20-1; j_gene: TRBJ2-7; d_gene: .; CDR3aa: SAPPSGRYEQY
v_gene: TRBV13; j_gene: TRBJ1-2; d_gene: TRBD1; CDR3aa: ARSSRPGQGIYGYT
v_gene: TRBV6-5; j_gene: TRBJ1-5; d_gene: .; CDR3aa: ASSYSGVNQPQH
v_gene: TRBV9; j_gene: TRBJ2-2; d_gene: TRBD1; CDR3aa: ASRAGTENTGELF
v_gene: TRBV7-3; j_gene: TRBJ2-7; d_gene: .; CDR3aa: ASSSQDSRIGEQY
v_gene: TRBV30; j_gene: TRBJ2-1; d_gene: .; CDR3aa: AWIAGSSYNEQF
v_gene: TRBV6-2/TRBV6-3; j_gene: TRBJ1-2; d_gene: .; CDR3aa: ASSTDEDHGYT